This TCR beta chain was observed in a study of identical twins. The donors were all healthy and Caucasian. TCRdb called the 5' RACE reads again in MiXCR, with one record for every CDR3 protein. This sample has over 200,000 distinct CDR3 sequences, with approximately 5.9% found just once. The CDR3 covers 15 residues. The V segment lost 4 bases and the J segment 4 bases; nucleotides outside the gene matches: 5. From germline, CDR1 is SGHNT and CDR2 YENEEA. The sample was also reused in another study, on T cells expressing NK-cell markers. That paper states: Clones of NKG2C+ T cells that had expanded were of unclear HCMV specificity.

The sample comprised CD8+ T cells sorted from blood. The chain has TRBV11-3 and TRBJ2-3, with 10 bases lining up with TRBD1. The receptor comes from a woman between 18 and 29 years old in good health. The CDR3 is CASSSGTGEADTQYF. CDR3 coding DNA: TGTGCCAGCAGCTCAGGGACAGGGGAAGCAGATACGCAGTATTTT. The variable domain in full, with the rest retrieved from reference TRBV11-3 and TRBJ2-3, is EAGVVQSPRYKIIEKKQPVAFWCNPISGHNTLYWYLQNLGQGPELLIRYENEEAVDDSQLPKDRFSAERLKGVDSTLKIQPAELGDSAVYLCASSSGTGEADTQYFGPGTRLTVL.